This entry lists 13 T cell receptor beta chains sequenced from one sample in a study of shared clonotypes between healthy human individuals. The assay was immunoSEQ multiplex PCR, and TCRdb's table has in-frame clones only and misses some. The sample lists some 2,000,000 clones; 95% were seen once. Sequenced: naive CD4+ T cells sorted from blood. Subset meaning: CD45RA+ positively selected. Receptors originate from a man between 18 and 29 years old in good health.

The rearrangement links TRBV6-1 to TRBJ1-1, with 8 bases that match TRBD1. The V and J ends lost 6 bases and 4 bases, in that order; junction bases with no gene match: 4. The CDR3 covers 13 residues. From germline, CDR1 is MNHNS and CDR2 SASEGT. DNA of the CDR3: TGTGCCAGCAGGGAAACAGGGGGCACTGAAGCTTTCTTT. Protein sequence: CASRETGGTEAFF.

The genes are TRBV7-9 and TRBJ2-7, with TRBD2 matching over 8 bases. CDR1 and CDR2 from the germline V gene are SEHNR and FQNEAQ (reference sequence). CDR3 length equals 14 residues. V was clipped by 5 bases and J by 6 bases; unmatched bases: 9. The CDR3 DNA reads TGTGCCAGCAGCCGACTAGCGCCTTTAGCCGAGCAGTACTTC. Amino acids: CASSRLAPLAEQYF.

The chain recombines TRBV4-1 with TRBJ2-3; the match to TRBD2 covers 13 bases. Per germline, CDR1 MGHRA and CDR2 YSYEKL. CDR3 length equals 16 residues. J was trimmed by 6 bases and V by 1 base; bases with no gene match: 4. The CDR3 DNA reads TGCGCCAGCAGCCAAGGGACTAGCGGGGGTGGGGATACGCAGTATTTT. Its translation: CASSQGTSGGGDTQYF.

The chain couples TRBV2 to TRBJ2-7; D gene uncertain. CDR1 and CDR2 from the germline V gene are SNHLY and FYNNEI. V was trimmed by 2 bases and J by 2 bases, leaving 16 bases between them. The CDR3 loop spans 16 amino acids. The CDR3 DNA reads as TGTGCCAGCAGTGAAAATTCAGGAGCCCCAACCTACGAGCAGTACTTC. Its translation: CASSENSGAPTYEQYF.

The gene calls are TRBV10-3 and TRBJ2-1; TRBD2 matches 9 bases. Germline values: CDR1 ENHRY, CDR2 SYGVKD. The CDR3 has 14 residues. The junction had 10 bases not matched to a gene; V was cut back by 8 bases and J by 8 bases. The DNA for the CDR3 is TGTGCCATCTCCATAGCGGGAGAAACCGATGAGCAGTTCTTC. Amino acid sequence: CAISIAGETDEQFF.

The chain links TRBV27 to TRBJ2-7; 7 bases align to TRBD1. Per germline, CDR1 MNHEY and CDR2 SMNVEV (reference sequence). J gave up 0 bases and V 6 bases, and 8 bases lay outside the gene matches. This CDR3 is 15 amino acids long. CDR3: CASSPRGSLSYEQYF. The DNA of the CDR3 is TGTGCCAGCAGCCCCAGGGGGTCCCTCTCCTACGAGCAGTACTTC.

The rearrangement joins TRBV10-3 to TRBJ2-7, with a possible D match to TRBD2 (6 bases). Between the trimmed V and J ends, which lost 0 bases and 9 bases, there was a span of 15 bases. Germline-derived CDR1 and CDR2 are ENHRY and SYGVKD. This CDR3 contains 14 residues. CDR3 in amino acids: CAISESGGGSTQYF. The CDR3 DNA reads TGTGCCATCAGTGAGTCGGGGGGAGGTAGTACGCAGTACTTC.

The CDR3 DNA follows: TGTGCCAGCAGCCCCGGACGTGGGGGATATGGCTACACCTTC. This codes for CASSPGRGGYGYTF. The rearrangement links TRBV5-6 to TRBJ1-2; weak D call: TRBD1 (5 bases). V was pared by 4 bases and J by 5 bases, with 15 bases between. The CDR3 consists of 14 residues. Germline V gives CDR1 SGHDT, CDR2 YYEEEE.

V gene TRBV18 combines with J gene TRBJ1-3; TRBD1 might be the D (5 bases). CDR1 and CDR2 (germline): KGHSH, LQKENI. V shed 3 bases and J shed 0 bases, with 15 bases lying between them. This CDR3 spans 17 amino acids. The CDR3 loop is CASSPYGQGPSGNTIYF. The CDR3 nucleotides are TGTGCCAGCTCACCCTACGGGCAGGGCCCCTCTGGAAACACCATATATTTT.

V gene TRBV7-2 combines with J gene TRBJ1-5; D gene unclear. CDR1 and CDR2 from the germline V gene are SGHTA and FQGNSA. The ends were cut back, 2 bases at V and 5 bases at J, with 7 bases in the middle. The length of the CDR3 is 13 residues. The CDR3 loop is CASSLQWDQPQHF. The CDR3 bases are TGTGCCAGCAGCTTACAGTGGGATCAGCCCCAGCATTTT.

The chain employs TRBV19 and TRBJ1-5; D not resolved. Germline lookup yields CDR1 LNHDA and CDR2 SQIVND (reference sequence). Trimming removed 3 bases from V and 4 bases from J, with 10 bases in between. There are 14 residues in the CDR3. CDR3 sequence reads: CASSMPPGNQPQHF. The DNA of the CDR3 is TGTGCCAGTAGTATGCCTCCAGGAAATCAGCCCCAGCATTTT.

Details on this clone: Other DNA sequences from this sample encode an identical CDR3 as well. In DNA form, the CDR3 reads TGTGCCAGCAGGGGACAGGGAAGGGGCACTGAAGCTTTCTTT. It specifies CASRGQGRGTEAFF. The rearrangement links TRBV2 to TRBJ1-1; 9 bases align to TRBD1. Trimming cost V 6 bases and J 4 bases; bases outside gene matches: 6. Germline lookup yields CDR1 SNHLY and CDR2 FYNNEI. CDR3 length: 14 residues.

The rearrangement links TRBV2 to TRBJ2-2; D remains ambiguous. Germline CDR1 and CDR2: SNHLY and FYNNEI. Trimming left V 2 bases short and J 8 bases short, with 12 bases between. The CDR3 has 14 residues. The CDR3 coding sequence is TGTGCCAGCAGTGAAAAGCCGGGCTTGGGGGAGCTGTTTTTT. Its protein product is CASSEKPGLGELFF.